Below are 20 T cell receptor beta chains sequenced from a single sample in a study of T cell repertoires in cytomegalovirus infection. The antigens these receptors bind are not known. TCRdb passed the reads through MiXCR, listing each CDR3 protein once. The data hold about 920,000 distinct CDR3 sequences, with around 32% observed a single time. The specimen was cultured CD8+ T cells from PBMCs, collected from culture after CMV antigen stimulation. The source of these receptors is a human donor in good health (CMV status not recorded). Some clones in this sample may be carry-over from other donors' samples.

The V call is TRBV5-1, the J call TRBJ2-7; D is perhaps TRBD1 or TRBD2 (5 bases each). In germline, CDR1 is SGHRS, CDR2 YFSETQ. The CDR3 loop spans 15 amino acids. Trimming stripped 3 bases from V and 0 bases from J, with 13 bases between. The CDR3 reads CASSWGYGSSYEQYF. In nucleotides, the CDR3 is TGCGCCAGCAGCTGGGGGTATGGGAGCTCCTACGAGCAGTACTTC.

Many counts were recorded for this clonotype. V is TRBV27 and J is TRBJ1-1; D ambiguous. The CDR3 consists of 11 residues. Germline-derived CDR1 and CDR2 are MNHEY and SMNVEV (reference sequence). The V end lost 7 bases, the J end lost 6 bases, and 9 bases lay between the germline ends. Here the CDR3 reads CASIREPEAFF. In DNA form, the CDR3 reads TGTGCCAGCATAAGGGAACCTGAAGCTTTCTTT.

The chain uses TRBV6-6 and TRBJ2-1; 8 nucleotides match TRBD2. Losses at the gene ends were 1 base for V and 8 bases for J; bases not matched to a gene: 1. Germline-derived CDR1 and CDR2 are MNHNY and SVGAGI (reference sequence). This CDR3 has 13 amino acids. CDR3 sequence reads: CASSYLRGDEQFF. The CDR3 DNA follows: TGTGCCAGCAGTTACTTGCGGGGGGATGAGCAGTTCTTC.

The rearrangement joins TRBV5-6 to TRBJ2-1; weak D call: TRBD2 (7 bases). This CDR3 contains 17 residues. Germline assignment: CDR1 SGHDT and CDR2 YYEEEE. The V end lost 4 bases, the J end lost 1 base, and 18 bases lay between the germline ends. CDR3 sequence: CASSPRGGGSSYNEQFF. The CDR3 DNA sequence: TGTGCCAGCAGCCCGAGGGGGGGGGGGAGTTCCTACAATGAGCAGTTCTTC.

J is TRBJ2-5 and V is TRBV25-1; D perhaps matches TRBD1 (5 bases). This CDR3 is 15 amino acids long. The germline CDR1 and CDR2 sequences are MGHDK and SYGVNS. V was trimmed by 0 bases and J by 5 bases, leaving 13 bases between them. DNA for the CDR3: TGTGCCAGCAGTGAATATAAAGGGGTAGGGGAGACCCAGTACTTC. Translated, it gives CASSEYKGVGETQYF.

The sample holds many counts of this clonotype. V usage is TRBV7-9 and J usage is TRBJ2-7; possible D gene TRBD1, 6 bases. Germline V gives CDR1 SEHNR, CDR2 FQNEAQ (reference sequence). V dropped 5 bases and J dropped 4 bases, with 18 bases sitting between them. There are 15 residues in the CDR3. The CDR3 nucleotides are TGTGCCAGCAGCCAAGGCGGAGGCAGGGGATACGAGCAGTACTTC. This encodes CASSQGGGRGYEQYF.

This clonotype was observed a few times. The chain links TRBV6-5 to TRBJ1-5; D may be TRBD1 (5 bases). This CDR3 region has 18 residues. The V and J ends lost 5 bases and 0 bases respectively, with 20 bases between them. The germline V gene has CDR1 MNHEY and CDR2 SVGAGI. The CDR3, as DNA: TGTGCCAGCAGTCCTCTTATGGAAGGGGACTATAGCAATCAGCCCCAGCATTTT. Its protein is CASSPLMEGDYSNQPQHF.

The chain joins TRBV7-9 to TRBJ2-3; 7 bases map to TRBD1. The V gene end was trimmed by 0 bases and the J gene end by 6 bases; junction bases not matched to a gene: 21. The germline V gene has CDR1 SEHNR and CDR2 FQNEAQ (reference sequence). This CDR3 has 20 residues. The CDR3 coding sequence is TGTGCCAGCAGCTTAGCCTTAGCCCACTACAGGGGCCTGAGTGGGGATACGCAGTATTTT. Amino acid sequence: CASSLALAHYRGLSGDTQYF. Full variable domain (remainder filled in from reference TRBV7-9 and TRBJ2-3): DTGVSQNPRHKITKRGQNVTFRCDPISEHNRLYWYRQTLGQGPEFLTYFQNEAQLEKSRLLSDRFSAERPKGSFSTLEIQRTEQGDSAMYLCASSLALAHYRGLSGDTQYFGPGTRLTVL.

This clonotype was recorded a few times. The chain links TRBV28 to TRBJ2-3, with D perhaps matching TRBD2 (6 bases). This CDR3 region has 15 residues. CDR1 and CDR2 (germline): MDHEN, SYDVKM. V lost 9 bases and J 0 bases, leaving 16 bases between the germline ends. The CDR3 is CASRWGGESTDTQYF. The DNA of the CDR3 is TGTGCCAGTCGATGGGGCGGGGAAAGCACAGATACGCAGTATTTT.

In its sample, this clonotype was seen a few times. CDR3 nucleotides: TGTGCCAGCAGTTACCTGGGACAGGGGGCGCCGATTGAGCAGTTCTTC. Its protein product is CASSYLGQGAPIEQFF. The V call is TRBV27, the J call TRBJ2-1, with TRBD1 identical over 12 bases. The CDR3 contains 16 residues. Germline loops: CDR1 MNHEY, CDR2 SMNVEV (reference sequence). Trimming at V came to 4 bases and at J to 9 bases, leaving 10 bases not matched to a gene.

This clonotype was observed at least ten times. CDR3 protein: CASSLWPEADNEKLFF. The CDR3 nucleotides read TGTGCCAGCAGTTTATGGCCGGAGGCGGATAATGAAAAACTGTTTTTT. The J gene is TRBJ1-4, the V gene TRBV28; D uncertain. The CDR3 runs to 16 residues. V dropped 0 bases and J dropped 4 bases, with 12 bases sitting between them. The germline gives CDR1 MDHEN, CDR2 SYDVKM.

This clonotype has only a few counts. The J gene is TRBJ1-2, the V gene TRBV15, with D hard to call. Between the trimmed V and J ends, which lost 8 bases and 2 bases, there was a span of 6 bases. Germline-derived CDR1 and CDR2 are LNHNV and YYDKDF (reference sequence). The CDR3 has 11 amino acids. CDR3 loop: CATLGNYGYTF. In DNA form, the CDR3 reads TGTGCCACCCTCGGGAACTATGGCTACACCTTC.

This clonotype occurred once. The chain combines TRBV2 with TRBJ1-2; 7 bases are shared with TRBD1. Germline V gene sequence: CDR1 SNHLY, CDR2 FYNNEI. The CDR3 is made up of 13 amino acids. The V segment lost 10 bases and the J segment 8 bases; nucleotides outside the gene matches: 13. CDR3 nucleotides: TGTGCCAATTTGGGGGACAGACTACAAGGCTACACCTTC. It codes for CANLGDRLQGYTF.

This clonotype was observed once. This chain joins TRBV6-5 and TRBJ2-1, with D maybe TRBD2 (6 bases). The V end lost 0 bases, the J end lost 4 bases, and 10 bases lay between the germline ends. CDR3 length: 15 residues. The V gene's germline CDR1 is MNHEY and CDR2 SVGAGI. The CDR3 region has the DNA TGTGCCAGCAGTTACTCACCAGGAGGGTACAATGAGCAGTTCTTC. It yields the protein CASSYSPGGYNEQFF.

A few counts support this clonotype. The V gene is TRBV7-9, the J gene TRBJ2-7, with 8 bases matching TRBD1. The CDR3 contains 14 residues. Trimming at V came to 5 bases and at J to 5 bases, leaving 8 bases not matched to a gene. Germline CDR1 SEHNR, CDR2 FQNEAQ (reference sequence). The chain's CDR3 is CASSRRTGPDEQYF. CDR3 nucleotide sequence: TGTGCCAGCAGCCGCAGGACAGGGCCAGACGAGCAGTACTTC.

This clonotype has just a few counts. The chain carries TRBV7-2 and TRBJ2-1; 10 bases agree with TRBD2. The CDR3 is 18 residues long. The germline CDR1 and CDR2 sequences are SGHTA and FQGNSA. The trim removed 2 bases at V and 5 bases at J, leaving 12 bases unmatched. The CDR3 DNA sequence: TGTGCCAGCAGCTTACGGCCTAGCGGGAGTATAGTACACAATGAGCAGTTCTTC. Translated: CASSLRPSGSIVHNEQFF.

This clonotype was found a few times. The chain recombines TRBV7-8 with TRBJ1-1, with a possible D match to TRBD1 (5 bases). V was cut by 5 bases and J by 7 bases, with 14 bases left in between. CDR1 is SGHVS and CDR2 is FQNEAQ in the germline V gene. CDR3 length equals 13 residues. DNA for the CDR3: TGTGCCAGCAGCCACCGAGGGGCGGGTGAAGCTTTCTTT. Translated: CASSHRGAGEAFF.

A note on this clonotype: A much larger clone lies one base from this, so it may be a read error. This chain uses TRBV12-3 or TRBV12-4 with TRBJ1-2, with a weak D call TRBD1 (5 bases). The CDR3 length is 15 residues. The DNA of the CDR3 is TGTGTCAGCAGTTTTGCGGGGCTCAGGAAGTTCGGCTACACCTTC. This codes for CVSSFAGLRKFGYTF.

Written as DNA, the CDR3 is TGTGCCAGCAGTTACTTCGGCCAGCGGGGGGGCTGGGACGAGCAGTACTTC. It translates to CASSYFGQRGGWDEQYF. The chain has TRBV6-8 and TRBJ2-7; 10 positions agree with TRBD2. The length of the CDR3 is 17 residues. Germline trimming cut 1 base from V and 5 bases from J; bases unmatched to any gene: 11. Germline CDR1 reads MNHGY; CDR2 reads SAAAGT.

The rearrangement joins TRBV12-3 or TRBV12-4 to TRBJ1-1; the D is unclear. V was shortened by 6 bases and J by 5 bases, with 13 bases between the two germline ends. The length of the CDR3 is 13 residues. The CDR3 DNA reads as TGTGCCAGCAGCTTCACGACTGGGACTGAAGCTTTCTTT. Translated, it gives CASSFTTGTEAFF.